The entry that follows covers one T cell receptor (beta chain) sequence. Its recognized antigen is unknown. No qualities accompany the bases; no much larger clone lies one base away. The data are from a study of cytomegalovirus exposure and HLA in healthy donors (TCRdb year 2017). Regarding the research as a whole: According to an earlier analysis of a few hundred of the donors, about 179 million T cells yielded 117 million unique TCR beta sequences and less than 300 Gb of sequence data. Every discovery cohort repertoire had been produced on one sequencing platform. The genetic ancestry cluster associated with self-reported Caucasian donors included around four fifths of the approximately 430 genotyped donors. Class I and class II HLA loci were covered by the typing at four-digit resolution. The study aimed to test whether signatures of past pathogen exposure could be identified by cataloging public T cell receptors. An earlier analysis of more than 450 of the donors used high-throughput TCR beta sequencing to judge whether each TCR beta V gene segment behaved as functional or pseudogenic. Donor age, sex, ethnicity and CMV serostatus were compiled together with the repertoire data. Genome-wide SNP genotypes for about three fifths of the roughly 700 donors were used in a later genetic analysis, which treated that subset as a discovery cohort. Rather than using new phenotypic data, the later analysis identified candidate immune exposures from TCR beta sequences and from how often those sequences occurred across donors. Among 350 to 400 genotyped donors of the cohort, an average of approximately 230,000 unique TCR beta nucleotide sequences were sequenced per donor, 15% to 20% of them non-productive. The study combined high-throughput TCR immunosequencing, statistical association of individual TCRs with disease status, and machine learning to predict cytomegalovirus infection status. Using immunosequencing, the study profiled T cell repertoires from 666 subjects and related those repertoires to cytomegalovirus serostatus. Typing coverage differed by locus: A, B, C, DRB1 and DQB1 were typed in roughly 620-640 donors, DQA1 in 500 to 550, DPA1 in approximately 600, and DPB1 in just under 490. Because of strong linkage in the cohort, roughly five DR-DQ haplotypes were treated as single units for association and clustering. A later analysis re-examined previously published TCR beta repertoires from just over 650 donors and added high-resolution HLA genotyping to investigate patterns of TCR occurrence. An early release covering more than 500 HLA-typed donors comprised around 300 gigabases of sequencing data and about 90 million unique TCR sequences. A separate validation cohort of about 110 different subjects was used in addition to the 666-subject first cohort. What the authors observed across the whole study: In the study, about 150 TCR beta chains were listed as associated with cytomegalovirus. A few of the identified cytomegalovirus-associated TCR beta chains were confirmed in vitro to be specific for cytomegalovirus antigens. In a later genetic analysis, fewer N-insertions in productive TCRs were reported among donors in an Asian-associated ancestry cluster than the 666-donor mean. Compared with equally common non-associated chains, HLA-associated TCR beta chains in a later analysis were more clonally expanded and had lower generation probabilities. At a false discovery rate of 0.05, a later analysis linked some 17,000 TCR beta sequences to specific HLA alleles. A later analysis found that most CMV-associated TCR beta chains appeared HLA-restricted, with HLA associations seemingly driven largely by CMV exposure. A further reported finding was that TCR beta sequences accurately predicted the HLA-A and HLA-B alleles for most subjects in the first cohort. The 87-base-pair reads could not distinguish some IMGT-functional V segments, including TRBV6-2 and TRBV6-3, so those segments were excluded. For the cohort, immune exposure information was limited to CMV serostatus. In an earlier analysis of 587 of the donors, most TCR beta V segments were observed in productive rearrangements about 87% or about 30% of the time, broadly matching IMGT annotations. When HLA alleles, especially DR and DQ, strongly co-occurred, TCR associations were difficult to assign to individual alleles. Correlated functional status among segregating V segments might be attributable to linkage disequilibrium, but an unknown experimental factor could not be ruled out. Presence/absence analyses assumed roughly uniform sequencing depth across donors, an assumption that may not hold. According to a later analysis, TCR association rates differed among HLA loci, with DRB1 alleles showing the most associated TCRs and HLA-C alleles showing the fewest. A group of highly shared sequence variants was considered likely to be a technical artifact of the sequencing pipeline. While some public TCRs were present in many individuals, most TCR sequences turned up only very rarely across donors. The classifier was reported to diagnose cytomegalovirus status with high specificity and sensitivity in both the original cohort and the validation cohort. Some 16 rarely observed V segments, including chromosome 9 orphons, were excluded from the earlier analysis of almost 600 of the donors because counts were too low. According to the authors, the approach could potentially be generalized to other disease states and immunological phenotypes. Several of the top co-occurrence clusters appeared to be linked to parvovirus B19, influenza, CMV and Epstein-Barr virus, according to a later analysis. Only TCR beta chains were sequenced in this cohort, and the absence of alpha or paired-chain data limited detectable features. Because some donors lacked HLA typing at each locus, the association tests relied only on the typed subset. An association between a missense DCLRE1C variant and V-gene and J-gene trimming of TCR beta chains was found in a later genetic analysis and replicated in an independent cohort.

The library was built by means of the immunoSEQ multiplex PCR assay. For the multiplex PCR, a mixture combining 60 forward primers for TCR Vbeta segments and 13 reverse primers for TCR Jbeta segments was used. Amplification of the CDR3 region of rearranged TCR beta genes was performed with a multiplex PCR assay on genomic DNA. On the Illumina HiSeq System, the amplified TCR beta libraries were sequenced as 87-base-pair reads. On the study's bioinformatics: Across the 700 or so repertoires, a later analysis counted roughly 77 million unique TCR beta chains, approximately 12 million of which were shared by at least two donors. Raw reads were error-corrected and collapsed into unique sequences with a nearest-neighbor algorithm that merged closely related sequences to remove PCR and sequencing errors. V, D and J gene segments were assigned by aligning CDR3 sequences to IMGT reference sequences. For a sequence to be retained, a match of at least six nucleotides to both a V gene segment and a J gene segment was required. Rearrangements were called productive when the CDR3 lacked stop codons and stayed in frame with V and J; all others were non-productive. Following IMGT convention, CDR3 was defined as the stretch from the second conserved V-encoded cysteine up to the conserved J-encoded phenylalanine. Sequences without an unambiguous match to a single V gene segment were excluded from the earlier analysis of several hundred of the donors. An earlier analysis of fewer than 750 of the donors called V segments functional above 56.7% productive rearrangements and segregating when the between-donor standard deviation exceeded 5%. To diagnose cytomegalovirus status from the catalog of TCR beta chain sequences, a statistical classification framework was built. In a later analysis, V and J genes were assigned by comparing TCR nucleotide sequences against IMGT/GENE-DB human TR gene sequences. A later analysis assigned CDR3 sequences and most-parsimonious VDJ recombination scenarios with the TCRdist pipeline. A later analysis defined each TCR beta chain by its CDR3 amino acid sequence plus V-gene family, and excluded reads lacking a unique V-gene family. In a later analysis, 500 to 700 highly shared, low-generation-probability nucleotide sequences were removed to address suspected cross-contamination and a sequencing artifact. For each public chain, a later analysis derived a clonal expansion index from normalized ranks of inferred template counts within each repertoire. Generation probabilities in a later analysis came from a VDJ recombination model fitted to out-of-frame rearrangements, and those results were checked against IGoR. A later analysis scored TCR-TCR, TCR-HLA and TCR-CMV co-occurrence with hypergeometric tests, applying a repertoire-size bias correction to TCR pairs. To estimate false discovery rates, a later analysis permuted the HLA or CMV assignments 20 times. In a later analysis, co-occurring TCRs were grouped using DBSCAN, with TCRdist sequence similarity added in when clustering inside HLA-allele-positive subsets. Co-occurrence clustering excluded repertoires with fewer than 30,000 or more than 120,000 public chains, plus five with anomalous nucleotide sharing. In its TCRdb copy, this immuneACCESS table keeps in-frame sequences only and misses some clones. Where compared with another copy, unresolved V genes explain less than half of these, and the others have no known cause. The V and J calls and clone size were taken over from that table, and D and trimming were inferred from the DNA. The sample data list about 94,000 clones, and more than 60% of these were observed just once. 3.9% of the sample rests with the top ten.

The CDR3 sequence holds 15 residues, the cysteine and phenylalanine included. CDR3 DNA only is kept here, 45 bases in frame from base 1. Trimming leaves V shorter by 3 bases and J shorter by 4 bases, with the junction holding 9 bases beyond the gene matches. Sequences SGHRS (CDR1) and YFSETQ (CDR2) are obtained from the germline V gene. The cohort consisted of hundreds of healthy bone marrow donors. At the time of sampling, every cohort member was nominally healthy, though immune exposures that went unrecorded were likely present. The donor was CMV seronegative and was included in the group of a few hundred seronegative cohort members. A peripheral blood sample was collected from each donor, and TCR beta sequencing was performed on peripheral blood mononuclear cells. The Qiagen DNeasy Blood Extraction Kit was used to extract genomic DNA from the blood cell samples.

This TCR derives from a man younger than 40 in good health and CMV-seronegative. This sequence uses TRBV5-1 and TRBJ1-2, with 7 bases matching TRBD1. Sequencing used PBMCs. The CDR3 protein: CASSWDGTAFYGYTF. The DNA is TGCGCCAGCAGCTGGGACGGGACAGCATTCTATGGCTACACCTTC. The CDR3 plus the reference TRBV5-1 and TRBJ1-2 genes for the other parts give the full variable domain: KAGVTQTPRYLIKTRGQQVTLSCSPISGHRSVSWYQQTPGQGLQFLFEYFSETQRNKGNFPGRFSGRQFSNSRSEMNVSTLELGDSALYLCASSWDGTAFYGYTFGSGTRLTVV.